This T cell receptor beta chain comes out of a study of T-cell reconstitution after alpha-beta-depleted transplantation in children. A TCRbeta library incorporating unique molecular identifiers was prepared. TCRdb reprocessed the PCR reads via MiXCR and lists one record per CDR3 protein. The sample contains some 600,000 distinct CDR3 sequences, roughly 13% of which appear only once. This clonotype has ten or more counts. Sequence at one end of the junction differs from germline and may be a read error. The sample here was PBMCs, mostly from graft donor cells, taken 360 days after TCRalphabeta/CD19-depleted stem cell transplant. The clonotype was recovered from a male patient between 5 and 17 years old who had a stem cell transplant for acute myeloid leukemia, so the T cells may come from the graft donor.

As DNA, the CDR3 is TGCGCCAGCAGCTTGACTAGCGCAGCCTACGAGCAGTACTTC. Translated: CASSLTSAAYEQYF. V gene TRBV7-6 combines with J gene TRBJ2-7; TRBD2 agrees at 8 bases. Germline assignment: CDR1 SGHVS and CDR2 FNYEAQ. The length of the CDR3 is 14 residues.